The sequence of this T cell receptor (beta chain) was determined in a study of blood T cell repertoires in COVID-19 (dated by TCRdb to the early 2020s). Notes on the research overall: Samples covering the acute and convalescent phases of COVID-19 were provided by collaborators in the United States, Italy and Spain. The prospective study material was composed of cDNA or gDNA derived from T cells, B-cell-depleted T cells, or PBMCs. Subjects who had been exposed to COVID-19, were actively infected with it, or had recovered from it provided the deeply sampled blood TCRbeta repertoires that made up the dataset. The repertoires were made available in a free public database intended to serve as a resource for research on the immune response to SARS-CoV-2. The samples were drawn from the first 160 participants of the ongoing ImmuneRACE study and from 1,254 subjects provided by 6 global collaborators. Nearly every sample came with metadata listing a de-identified subject ID, COVID-19 status, age in years and sex. Where available, HLA class I and class II types were taken from metadata supplied by the sample provider and were not determined by assay-based typing. What the authors observed across the whole study: How much clinical and demographic metadata was included differed by source and by participant, and the metadata was provided uncurated.

The immunoSEQ Assay, a bias-controlled multiplex PCR, was used to amplify TCRbeta CDR3 regions from genomic DNA. As for the original processing: Within the assay, amplification of reference gene primers was used to estimate how many nucleated cells each sample contained. To quantify the absolute abundance of each unique TCRbeta CDR3 rearrangement, sequence reads were collapsed and filtered. Productive Simpson clonality was computed per sample as the square root of Simpson's diversity index over productive rearrangements. The clones in this table, taken by TCRdb from immuneACCESS, are in-frame only. Not every clone is retained; where verified, under half of the shortfall comes from an unresolved V gene, and the cause of the rest is unknown. From that table come the V and J calls and clone size; the DNA was used to work out D and trimming. The sample yields 110,000 to 150,000 clones; roughly 85% were counted once. The ten largest account for less than 5.5% of the sample.

CDR1 and CDR2 are read off the germline V gene as MNHEY and SVGAGI. Including cysteine and phenylalanine, the CDR3 has 15 amino acids. The kept DNA is CDR3 alone, 45 bases in frame from the first base. V is shortened by 2 bases, J by 1 base, and the region joining them spans 11 bases. With regard to this clone: Its specific antigen is unknown. No much larger clone exists at a distance of one base, and base qualities are not known.

Enrolling through a virtual design, the prospective study's participants ranged in age from about 18 to 100 years and lived across 20 to 30 United States geographic areas. Cohort assignment in the prospective study relied on participant-reported clinical history from a screening survey and a study questionnaire. Recovered participants in ImmuneRACE Cohort 3 were defined by two consecutive negative NP/OP PCR tests, clearance by a healthcare professional, or resolution of symptoms. In the prospective study, whole blood, serum and a nasopharyngeal or oropharyngeal swab were collected from each participant by mobile phlebotomists. Participants in the prospective study had the option to provide additional blood draws and questionnaires over a 2-month period. Blood samples from the prospective study were shipped frozen or at room temperature prior to DNA extraction.

Sample: PBMCs or T cells enriched from blood (not recorded which). The receptor's source is a man aged 50-59 years who had recovered from COVID-19. Recombination connected TRBV6-5 to TRBJ1-2; a weak D assignment points to TRBD1 (6 bases agree). The CDR3 sequence is CASSYGRGYNYGYTF. The DNA is TGTGCCAGCAGTTACGGCAGGGGCTATAACTATGGCTACACCTTC.